The 5 T cell receptor beta chains presented below share a single source sample, sequenced in a study of T cell responses to AZD1222 COVID-19 vaccine. Data came from immunoSEQ multiplex PCR; TCRdb stores just in-frame clones and leaves some out. The sample lists 100,000 to 150,000 clones, roughly 87% occurring once. Source: peripheral blood, taken on day 0 of AZD1222 vaccination. These receptors all come from an adult in good health.

The V and J genes are TRBV4-1 and TRBJ1-1; D gene uncertain. CDR1 is MGHRA and CDR2 is YSYEKL in the germline V gene. This CDR3 contains 14 residues. V shed 0 bases and J shed 5 bases, with 10 bases lying between them. The CDR3 loop reads CASSQDPLGTEAFF. CDR3 nucleotides: TGCGCCAGCAGCCAAGACCCCCTAGGGACTGAAGCTTTCTTT.

This chain uses TRBV24-1 with TRBJ1-4; tentative D call: TRBD1 (5 bases). CDR1 is KGHDR, CDR2 SFDVKD, per germline. The CDR3 length is 17 residues. Trimming removed 1 base at V and 2 bases at J, with 13 bases between. The CDR3 DNA reads as TGTGCCACCAGTGATTTTGCCCCCAGGGCTACTAATGAAAAACTGTTTTTT. Translation: CATSDFAPRATNEKLFF.

V and J are TRBV7-9 and TRBJ1-2, with D possibly being TRBD1 (5 bases). V lost 1 base to trimming and J lost 3 bases, with 15 bases between them. This CDR3 is built from 16 residues. Per the germline V gene, CDR1 is SEHNR and CDR2 is FQNEAQ (reference sequence). Here the CDR3 DNA reads TGTGCCAGCAGCTTAGAACGAGTTGGGGACTACTATGGCTACACCTTC. Protein sequence: CASSLERVGDYYGYTF.

The V call is TRBV6-5, the J call TRBJ1-3; 8 bases agree with TRBD1. CDR3 size: 15 residues. V trimming: 6 bases; J trimming: 0 bases; junction bases outside the gene matches: 4. Germline assignment: CDR1 MNHEY and CDR2 SVGAGI. CDR3 sequence (DNA): TGTGCCAGCAGGCGGGACAGGAGCTCTGGAAACACCATATATTTT. This gives the protein CASRRDRSSGNTIYF.

The rearrangement uses TRBV27 and TRBJ1-2, with TRBD1 identical over 9 bases. Germline CDR1 and CDR2: MNHEY and SMNVEV (reference sequence). The CDR3 runs 14 residues. J lost 3 bases, V lost 4 bases, and 3 bases had no gene match. DNA of the CDR3: TGTGCCAGCAGTTGGACAGGGGCAGACTATGGCTACACCTTC. As protein: CASSWTGADYGYTF.